This T cell receptor (beta chain) appears in the sequencing data of a study of blood T cell repertoires in COVID-19. In germline, CDR1 is KGHDR, CDR2 SFDVKD. The CDR3 contains 15 residues. V lost 6 bases and J lost 6; bases outside the gene matches: 10. Clones were read by immunoSEQ multiplex PCR, and TCRdb kept only the in-frame ones, dropping some. The sample lists 100,000 to 110,000 clones, around four fifths occurring once. The rearrangement links TRBV24-1 to TRBJ2-1, with 7 bases fitting TRBD1. The receptor was isolated from a man between 65 and 85 years old with active or convalescent COVID-19. The sample consisted of peripheral blood. CDR3 loop: CATSPRTGFSNEQFF. For the CDR3, the DNA is TGTGCCACCAGTCCCCGGACAGGTTTTTCCAATGAGCAGTTCTTC.